This T cell receptor beta chain was profiled in a study of cytomegalovirus exposure and HLA in healthy donors. Generated by immunoSEQ multiplex PCR, the TCRdb table keeps only in-frame clones and is missing some. The repertoire has under 300,000 clones, around 87% of them found once; the top ten carry roughly 1.2%. The source material was PBMCs. The sequence was collected from a woman aged 25 to 39 in good health and CMV-seropositive.

The CDR3 nucleotides are TGTGCCAGCAGCTTAGGCCCCCCGGGGAGTGGTGGTGAAGCTTTCTTT. As protein: CASSLGPPGSGGEAFF. The rearrangement joins TRBV11-2 to TRBJ1-1; D is uncertain. This CDR3 has 16 residues. In germline, CDR1 is SGHAT, CDR2 FQNNGV. Trimming removed 1 base from V and 7 bases from J, with 19 bases in between.